This T cell receptor (beta chain) was retrieved from a study of OX40 agonist ivuxolimab in advanced cancers. Here immunoSEQ multiplex PCR was the method, and the copy in TCRdb shows in-frame clones only, minus some. The sample records fewer than 70,000 clones, more than 75% being singletons. From germline, CDR1 is GTSNPN and CDR2 SVGIG (reference sequence). CDR3 length equals 13 residues. V was trimmed by 2 bases and J by 7 bases, leaving 14 bases between them. V usage is TRBV30 and J usage is TRBJ1-2; D gene unclear. Sequenced here: CD4+ or CD8+ T cells sorted from blood, sampled in a trial of the OX40 agonist ivuxolimab. This clonotype was sampled from an adult with an advanced solid tumor such as melanoma, head and neck, liver or kidney cancer. The CDR3: CAWSQLRAGGYTF. DNA of the CDR3: TGTGCCTGGAGTCAACTACGGGCTGGTGGCTACACCTTC.